This T cell receptor beta chain stems from a study of blood T cell repertoires in COVID-19. In the study's own analysis: Counts of nucleated cells, estimated from reference gene primer amplification, were obtained. Repertoires were generated with immunoSEQ multiplex PCR, while TCRdb's copy carries only in-frame clones and drops some. V and J calls and clone size are those listed in that table; D and trimming were worked out from the DNA. Of 200,000 or so clones in the sample, around 86% were seen once. This CDR3 has 14 amino acids. Germline values: CDR1 SEHNR, CDR2 FQNEAQ (reference sequence). The V and J ends lost 5 bases and 1 base respectively, with 11 bases between them.

The V and J genes are TRBV7-9 and TRBJ1-1, with D perhaps TRBD1 (5 bases). This TCR came from a woman aged 40 to 50 with acute COVID-19. The material sequenced was PBMCs or T cells enriched from blood (not recorded which). The CDR3 sequence: CASSPQVPNTEAFF. CDR3 nucleotide sequence: TGTGCCAGCAGCCCACAGGTTCCGAACACTGAAGCTTTCTTT.